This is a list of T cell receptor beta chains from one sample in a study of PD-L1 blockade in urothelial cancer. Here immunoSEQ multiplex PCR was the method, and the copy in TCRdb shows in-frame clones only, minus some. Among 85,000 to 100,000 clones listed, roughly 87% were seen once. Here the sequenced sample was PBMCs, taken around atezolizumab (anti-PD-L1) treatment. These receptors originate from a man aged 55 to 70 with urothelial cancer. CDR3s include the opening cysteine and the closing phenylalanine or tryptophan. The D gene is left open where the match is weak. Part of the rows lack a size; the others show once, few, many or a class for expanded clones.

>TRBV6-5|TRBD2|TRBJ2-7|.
TGTGCCAGCCGCCAGAGCGGGGCCGCCGAGCAGTACTTC
CASRQSGAAEQYF
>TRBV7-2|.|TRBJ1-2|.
TGTGCCAGCAGCTTAGGGCGCGGAGGCTACACCTTC
CASSLGRGGYTF
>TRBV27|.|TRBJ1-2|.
TGTGCCAGCAGTCCCAGAACAGGCTATGGCTACACCTTC
CASSPRTGYGYTF
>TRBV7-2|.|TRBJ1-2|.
TGTGCCAGCAGTACTGAGGGCAGTAACTATGGCTACACCTTC
CASSTEGSNYGYTF
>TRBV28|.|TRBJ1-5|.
TGTGCCAGCAGTTTAATCCCGGGCGGGGGGAATCAGCCCCAGCATTTT
CASSLIPGGGNQPQHF
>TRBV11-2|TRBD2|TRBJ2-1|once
TGTGCCAGCAGCTTAGGAGGACTAGCGGCCTCCAATGAGCAGTTCTTC
CASSLGGLAASNEQFF
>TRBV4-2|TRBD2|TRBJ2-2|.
TGTGCCAGCAGCCCACTAGCGGGAGTAAACACCGGGGAGCTGTTTTTT
CASSPLAGVNTGELFF
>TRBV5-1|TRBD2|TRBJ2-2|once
TGCGCCAGCAGGACGGCGGGGGGGACCGGGGAGCTGTTTTTT
CASRTAGGTGELFF
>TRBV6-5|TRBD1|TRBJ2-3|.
TGTGCCAGCAGTTTGGGACAGGGAGCAGATACGCAGTATTTT
CASSLGQGADTQYF
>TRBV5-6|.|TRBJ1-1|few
TGTGCCAGCAGGCTAGACAGGAGCGCTGAAGCTTTCTTT
CASRLDRSAEAFF
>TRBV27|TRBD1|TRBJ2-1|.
TGTGCCAGCAGTACACCAGGGGGCGCCTACAATGAGCAGTTCTTC
CASSTPGGAYNEQFF
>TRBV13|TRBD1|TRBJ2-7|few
TGTGCCAGCAGCTTAGGCAGGGGGATTTCCTACGAGCAGTACTTC
CASSLGRGISYEQYF
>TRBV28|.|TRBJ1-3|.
TGTGCCAGCAGTCCCCCGGGGGTGTCTGGAAACACCATATATTTT
CASSPPGVSGNTIYF
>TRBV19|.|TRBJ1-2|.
TGTGCCAGTGCCCCCAAGGCGGATTTCTATGGCTACACCTTC
CASAPKADFYGYTF
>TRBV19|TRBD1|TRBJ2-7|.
TGTGCCAGTAGTACGGGACAGTGGAACGAGCAGTACTTC
CASSTGQWNEQYF
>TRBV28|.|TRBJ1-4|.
TGTGCCAGCAGCCCGGGAGGGTGGCAAACTAATGAAAAACTGTTTTTT
CASSPGGWQTNEKLFF
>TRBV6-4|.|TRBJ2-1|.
TGTGCCAGCACCCCTTGGGACGCAGGGGATGAGCAGTTCTTC
CASTPWDAGDEQFF
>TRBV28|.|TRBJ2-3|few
TGTGCCAGCAGTTTGGGGGCGGCAGATACGCAGTATTTT
CASSLGAADTQYF
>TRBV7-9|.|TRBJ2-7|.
TGTGCCAGCAGCTTAGCAGAGGGTACCTACGAGCAGTACTTC
CASSLAEGTYEQYF
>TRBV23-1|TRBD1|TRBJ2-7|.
TGCGCCAGCAGTCTTAAAGGCCTAATCGGGACAGGACTGTACTACGAGCAGTACTTC
CASSLKGLIGTGLYYEQYF
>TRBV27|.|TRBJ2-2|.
TGTGCCAGCAGTACGTGGGGACATGAGAACACCGGGGAGCTGTTTTTT
CASSTWGHENTGELFF
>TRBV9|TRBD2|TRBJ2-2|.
TGTGCCAGCAGCGTAGGAGCGGGAGACATTGCCGGGGAGCTGTTTTTT
CASSVGAGDIAGELFF
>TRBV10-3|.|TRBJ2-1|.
TGTGCCATCCTCGGGAGCGTAGGCAATGAGCAGTTCTTC
CAILGSVGNEQFF
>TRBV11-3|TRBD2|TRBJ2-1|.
TGTGCCAGCAGTCGGACTAGCGGGAGCATTGAGCAGTTCTTC
CASSRTSGSIEQFF
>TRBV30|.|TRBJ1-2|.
TGTGCCTGGAGTGTACAGGGTACAGGCATCACGGGTGGCTACACCTTC
CAWSVQGTGITGGYTF
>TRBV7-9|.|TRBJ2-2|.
TGTGCCAGCAGCTTAGCGTTGAGGGCAGGTAACACCGGGGAGCTGTTTTTT
CASSLALRAGNTGELFF
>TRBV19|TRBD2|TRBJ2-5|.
TGTGCCAGTAGTCCGGGAGGACGGAAGACCCAGTACTTC
CASSPGGRKTQYF